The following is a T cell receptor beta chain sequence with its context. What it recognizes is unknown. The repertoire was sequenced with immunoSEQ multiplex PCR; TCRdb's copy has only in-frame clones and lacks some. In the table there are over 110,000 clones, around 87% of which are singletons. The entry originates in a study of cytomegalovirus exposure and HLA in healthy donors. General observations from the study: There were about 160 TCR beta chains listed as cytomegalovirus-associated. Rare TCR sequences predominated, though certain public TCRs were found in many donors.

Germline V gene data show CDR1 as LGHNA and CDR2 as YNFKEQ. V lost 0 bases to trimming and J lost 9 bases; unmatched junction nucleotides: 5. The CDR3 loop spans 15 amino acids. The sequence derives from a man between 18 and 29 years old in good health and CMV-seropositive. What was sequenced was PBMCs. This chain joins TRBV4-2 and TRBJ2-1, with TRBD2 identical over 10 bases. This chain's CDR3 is CASSQELAGVVEQFF. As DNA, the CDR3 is TGTGCCAGCAGCCAAGAGCTAGCGGGAGTTGTTGAGCAGTTCTTC.